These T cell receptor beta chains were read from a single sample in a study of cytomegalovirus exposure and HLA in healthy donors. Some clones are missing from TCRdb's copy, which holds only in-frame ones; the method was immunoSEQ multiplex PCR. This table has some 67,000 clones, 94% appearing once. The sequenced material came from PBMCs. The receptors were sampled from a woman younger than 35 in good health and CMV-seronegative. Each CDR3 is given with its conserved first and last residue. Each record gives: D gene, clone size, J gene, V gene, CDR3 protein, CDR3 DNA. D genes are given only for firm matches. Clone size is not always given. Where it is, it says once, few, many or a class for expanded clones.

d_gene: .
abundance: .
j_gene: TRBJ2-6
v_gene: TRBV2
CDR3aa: CASSERAFSGANVLTF
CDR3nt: TGTGCCAGCAGTGAAAGAGCCTTCTCTGGGGCCAACGTCCTGACTTTC

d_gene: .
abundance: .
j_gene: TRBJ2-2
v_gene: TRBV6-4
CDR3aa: CASSDSTDTGELFF
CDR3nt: TGTGCCAGCAGTGACAGTACAGACACCGGGGAGCTGTTTTTT

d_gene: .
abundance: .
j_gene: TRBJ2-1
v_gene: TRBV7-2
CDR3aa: CASSPWDTSYNEQFF
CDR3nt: TGTGCCAGCAGCCCCTGGGACACTTCCTACAATGAGCAGTTCTTC

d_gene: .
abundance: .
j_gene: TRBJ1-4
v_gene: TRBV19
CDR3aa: CASSIREHATNEKLFF
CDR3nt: TGTGCCAGTAGTATACGGGAGCACGCAACTAATGAAAAACTGTTTTTT

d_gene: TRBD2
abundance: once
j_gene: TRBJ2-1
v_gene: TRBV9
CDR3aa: CASSVIGTSWDEQFF
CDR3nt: TGTGCCAGCAGCGTAATTGGGACTAGCTGGGATGAGCAGTTCTTC

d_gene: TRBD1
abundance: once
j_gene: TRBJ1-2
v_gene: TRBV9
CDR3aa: CASSVDGTGEGYTF
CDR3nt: TGTGCCAGCAGCGTAGATGGGACAGGGGAGGGCTACACCTTC

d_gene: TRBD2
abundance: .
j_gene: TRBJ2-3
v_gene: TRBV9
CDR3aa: CASRRTGGDTQYF
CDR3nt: TGTGCCAGCAGGCGGACGGGGGGAGATACGCAGTATTTT

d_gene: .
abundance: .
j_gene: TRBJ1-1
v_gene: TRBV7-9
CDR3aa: CASSYQPGQPEAFF
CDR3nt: TGTGCCAGCAGCTACCAACCAGGACAGCCTGAAGCTTTCTTT

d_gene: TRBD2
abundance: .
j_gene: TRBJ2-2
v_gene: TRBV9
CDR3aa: CASSVAVAGGHNGELFF
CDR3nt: TGTGCCAGCAGCGTAGCGGTAGCGGGAGGGCACAACGGGGAGCTGTTTTTT

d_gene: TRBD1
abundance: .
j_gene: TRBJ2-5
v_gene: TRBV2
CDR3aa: CASKYDRGRETQYF
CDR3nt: TGTGCCAGCAAGTATGACAGGGGGCGAGAGACCCAGTACTTC

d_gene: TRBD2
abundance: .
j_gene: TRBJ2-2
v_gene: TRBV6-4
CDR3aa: CASSRLAGGSNTGELFF
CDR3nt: TGTGCCAGCAGCCGACTAGCGGGGGGGTCGAACACCGGGGAGCTGTTTTTT

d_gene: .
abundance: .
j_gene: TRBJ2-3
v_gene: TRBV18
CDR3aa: CASSPPQGDTQYF
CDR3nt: TGTGCCAGCTCACCACCCCAGGGAGATACGCAGTATTTT

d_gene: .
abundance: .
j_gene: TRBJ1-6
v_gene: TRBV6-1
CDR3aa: CASSGLRGSSYNSPLHF
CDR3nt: TGTGCCAGCAGTGGCCTCCGGGGGAGCTCCTATAATTCACCCCTCCACTTT

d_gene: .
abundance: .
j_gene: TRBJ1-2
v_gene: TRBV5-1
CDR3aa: CASSSPQLGGSSDGYTF
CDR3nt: TGCGCCAGCAGCTCTCCCCAGTTGGGGGGGAGCTCCGATGGCTACACCTTC

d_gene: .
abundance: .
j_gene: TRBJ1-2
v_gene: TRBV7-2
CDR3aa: CASERPYGYTF
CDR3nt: TGTGCCAGCGAGCGACCCTATGGCTACACCTTC

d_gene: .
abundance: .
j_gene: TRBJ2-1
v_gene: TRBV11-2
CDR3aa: CASIEGSYNEQFF
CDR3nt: TGTGCCAGCATCGAGGGCTCCTACAATGAGCAGTTCTTC

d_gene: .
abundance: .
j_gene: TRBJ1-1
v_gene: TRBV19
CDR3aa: CASSRPGESTEAFF
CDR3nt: TGTGCCAGTAGTAGGCCGGGGGAATCCACTGAAGCTTTCTTT

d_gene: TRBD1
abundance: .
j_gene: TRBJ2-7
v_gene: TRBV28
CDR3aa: CATGTGLHEQYF
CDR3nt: TGTGCCACTGGGACAGGGCTACACGAGCAGTACTTC

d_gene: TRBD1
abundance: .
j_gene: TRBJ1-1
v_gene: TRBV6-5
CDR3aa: CASRPSRGQGTEAFF
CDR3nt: TGTGCCAGCAGACCAAGCAGGGGGCAAGGCACTGAAGCTTTCTTT

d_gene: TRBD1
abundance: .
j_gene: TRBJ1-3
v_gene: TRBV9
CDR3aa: CASSVRDRGNTIYF
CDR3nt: TGTGCCAGCAGCGTTCGGGACAGGGGAAACACCATATATTTT

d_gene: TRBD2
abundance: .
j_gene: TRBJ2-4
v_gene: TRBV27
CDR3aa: CASARRATGTSGTLRRDIQYF
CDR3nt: TGTGCCAGCGCAAGAAGAGCTACCGGGACTAGCGGTACCCTTAGACGGGACATTCAGTACTTC

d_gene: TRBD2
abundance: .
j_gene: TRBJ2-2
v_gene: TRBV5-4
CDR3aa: CASSPGGRLENTGELFF
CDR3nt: TGTGCCAGCAGCCCGGGGGGGAGGTTGGAGAACACCGGGGAGCTGTTTTTT

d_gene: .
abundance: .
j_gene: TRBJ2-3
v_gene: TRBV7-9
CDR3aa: CASSSRTGLSTDTQYF
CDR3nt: TGTGCCAGCAGCTCCCGGACTGGACTTAGCACAGATACGCAGTATTTT

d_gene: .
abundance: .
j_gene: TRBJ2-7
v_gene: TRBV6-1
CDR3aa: CASSDTQALRYEQYF
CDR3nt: TGTGCCAGCAGTGACACGCAGGCCCTCCGGTACGAGCAGTACTTC

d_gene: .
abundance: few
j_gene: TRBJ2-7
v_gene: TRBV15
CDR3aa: CATSRLNSGSYEQYF
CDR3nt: TGTGCCACCAGCAGATTGAATTCAGGGTCCTACGAGCAGTACTTC

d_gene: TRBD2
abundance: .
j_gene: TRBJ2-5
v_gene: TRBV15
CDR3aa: CATQLALEYQETQYF
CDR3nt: TGTGCCACCCAACTAGCGTTGGAGTACCAAGAGACCCAGTACTTC